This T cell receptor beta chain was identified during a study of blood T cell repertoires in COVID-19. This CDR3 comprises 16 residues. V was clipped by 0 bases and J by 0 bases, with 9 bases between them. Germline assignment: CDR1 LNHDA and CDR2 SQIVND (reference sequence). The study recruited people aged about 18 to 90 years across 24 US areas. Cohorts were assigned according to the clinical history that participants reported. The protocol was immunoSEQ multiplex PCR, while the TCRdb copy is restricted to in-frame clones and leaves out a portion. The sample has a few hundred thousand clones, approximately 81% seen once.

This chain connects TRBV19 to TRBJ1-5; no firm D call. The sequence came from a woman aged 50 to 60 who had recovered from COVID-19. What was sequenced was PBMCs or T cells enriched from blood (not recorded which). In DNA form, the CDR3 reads TGTGCCAGTAGTATAGAACAGATACTTAGCAATCAGCCCCAGCATTTT. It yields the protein CASSIEQILSNQPQHF.